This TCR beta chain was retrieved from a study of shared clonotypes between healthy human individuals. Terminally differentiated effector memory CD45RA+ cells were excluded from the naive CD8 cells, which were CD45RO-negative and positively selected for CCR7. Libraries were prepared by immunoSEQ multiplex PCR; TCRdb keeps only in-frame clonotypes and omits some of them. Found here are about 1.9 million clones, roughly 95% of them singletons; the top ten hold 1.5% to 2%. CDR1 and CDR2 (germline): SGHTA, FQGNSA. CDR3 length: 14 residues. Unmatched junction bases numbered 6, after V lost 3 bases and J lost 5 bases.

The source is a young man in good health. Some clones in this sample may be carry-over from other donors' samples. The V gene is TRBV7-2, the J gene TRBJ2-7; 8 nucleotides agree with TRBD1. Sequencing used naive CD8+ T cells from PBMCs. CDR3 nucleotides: TGTGCCAGCAGCTTGTCAGGGGGCTGGAACGAGCAGTACTTC. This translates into CASSLSGGWNEQYF.